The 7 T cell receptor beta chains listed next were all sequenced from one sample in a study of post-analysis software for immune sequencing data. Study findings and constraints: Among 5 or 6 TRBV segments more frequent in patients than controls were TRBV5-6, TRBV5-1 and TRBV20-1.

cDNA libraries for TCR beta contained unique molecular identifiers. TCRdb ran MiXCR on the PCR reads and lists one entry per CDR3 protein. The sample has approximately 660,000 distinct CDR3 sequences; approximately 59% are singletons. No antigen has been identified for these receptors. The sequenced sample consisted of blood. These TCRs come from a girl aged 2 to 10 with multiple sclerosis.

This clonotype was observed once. DNA for the CDR3: TGCAGTGCTAGCCAGAGCGGGCGATTCACAGATACGCAGTATTTT. This codes for CSASQSGRFTDTQYF. The V gene is TRBV20-1, the J gene TRBJ2-3, with TRBD2 as a possible D gene (6 bases). Germline assignment: CDR1 DFQATT and CDR2 SNEGSKA (reference sequence). The CDR3 has 15 amino acids. Trimming removed 3 bases from V and 2 bases from J, with 15 bases in between.

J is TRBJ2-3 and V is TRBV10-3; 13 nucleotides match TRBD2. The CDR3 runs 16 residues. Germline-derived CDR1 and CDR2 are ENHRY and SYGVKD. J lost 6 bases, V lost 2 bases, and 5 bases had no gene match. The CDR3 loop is CAISEELAGGRDTQYF. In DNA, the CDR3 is TGTGCCATCAGTGAGGAACTAGCGGGAGGGCGTGATACGCAGTATTTT.

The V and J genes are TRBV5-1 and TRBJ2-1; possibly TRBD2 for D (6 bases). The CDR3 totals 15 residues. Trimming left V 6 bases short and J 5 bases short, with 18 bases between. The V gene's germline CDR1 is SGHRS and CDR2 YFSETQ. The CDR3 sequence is CASNPMVAADNEQFF. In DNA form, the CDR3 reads TGCGCCAGCAACCCGATGGTAGCGGCCGACAATGAGCAGTTCTTC. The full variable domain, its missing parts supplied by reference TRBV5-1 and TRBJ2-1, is KAGVTQTPRYLIKTRGQQVTLSCSPISGHRSVSWYQQTPGQGLQFLFEYFSETQRNKGNFPGRFSGRQFSNSRSEMNVSTLELGDSALYLCASNPMVAADNEQFFGPGTRLTVL.

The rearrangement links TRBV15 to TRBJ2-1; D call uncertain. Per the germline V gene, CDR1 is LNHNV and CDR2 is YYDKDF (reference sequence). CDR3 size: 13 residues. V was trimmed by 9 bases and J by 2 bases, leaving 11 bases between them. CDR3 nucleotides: TGTGCCACAGGAGATAGACCCTACAATGAGCAGTTCTTC. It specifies CATGDRPYNEQFF. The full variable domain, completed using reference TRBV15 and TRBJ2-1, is DAMVIQNPRYQVTQFGKPVTLSCSQTLNHNVMYWYQQKSSQAPKLLFHYYDKDFNNEADTPDNFQSRRPNTSFCFLDIRSPGLGDTAMYLCATGDRPYNEQFFGPGTRLTVL.

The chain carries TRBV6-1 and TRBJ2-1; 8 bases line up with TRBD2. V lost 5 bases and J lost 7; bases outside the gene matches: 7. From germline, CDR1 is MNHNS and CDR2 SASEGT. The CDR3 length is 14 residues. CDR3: CASSSAGAVNEQFF. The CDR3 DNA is TGTGCCAGCAGTTCAGCGGGAGCAGTAAATGAGCAGTTCTTC.

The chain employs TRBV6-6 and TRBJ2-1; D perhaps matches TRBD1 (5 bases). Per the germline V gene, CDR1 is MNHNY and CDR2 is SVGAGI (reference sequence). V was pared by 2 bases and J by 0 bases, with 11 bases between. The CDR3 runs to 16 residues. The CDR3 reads CASSYPQVSSYNEQFF. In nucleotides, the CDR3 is TGTGCCAGCAGTTACCCACAGGTTAGCTCCTACAATGAGCAGTTCTTC.

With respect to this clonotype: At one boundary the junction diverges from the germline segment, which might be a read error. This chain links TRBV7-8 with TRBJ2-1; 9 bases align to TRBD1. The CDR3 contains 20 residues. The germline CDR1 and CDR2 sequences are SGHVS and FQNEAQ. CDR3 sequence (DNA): TGTGCCAGCAGCTTTGGTATACAGGGGGCTGAGGGGGCTGTATTCAATGAGCAGCTCTTC. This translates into CASSFGIQGAEGAVFNEQLF. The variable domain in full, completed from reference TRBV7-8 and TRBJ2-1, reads GAGVSQSPRYKVAKRGQDVALRCDPISGHVSLFWYQQALGQGPEFLTYFQNEAQLDKSGLPSDRFFAERPEGSVSTLKIQRTQQEDSAVYLCASSFGIQGAEGAVFNEQLFGPGTRLTVL.